The T cell receptor beta chain under discussion was sequenced for a study of Graves' ophthalmopathy and Graves' hyperthyroidism. For donors with ophthalmopathy, the disease showed moderate-to-severe activity, reached CAS ≥3 and NOSPECS ≥4, and had lasted under 3 months. The diagnosis combined clinical symptoms, thyroxine, TRAb, thyroid ultrasound and orbital computed tomography scans. PBMCs were density-gradient isolated from about 9.6 ml fresh blood. RNA transcripts yielded amplified TCR beta CDR3 regions. First-round RT-PCR with HTBI primers preceded a second-round multiplex PCR. TCRdb called the multiplex PCR reads again in MiXCR, with one record for every CDR3 protein. The sample has 200,000 to 250,000 distinct CDR3 sequences; around 42% are singletons. Sequenced: peripheral blood. This clonotype originated in an adult man with Graves' ophthalmopathy.

The CDR3 here is CASSPLDRVARGRAYNEQFF. CDR3 DNA: TGTGCCAGCAGCCCCCTCGACAGGGTGGCGCGGGGGAGGGCCTACAATGAGCAGTTCTTC. The rearrangement links TRBV6-1 to TRBJ2-1; D may be TRBD1 or TRBD2 (7 bases each). The CDR3 consists of 20 residues. Germline V gene lookup returns CDR1 MNHNS and CDR2 SASEGT. Trimming cost V 6 bases and J 2 bases, with 29 bases left between them.